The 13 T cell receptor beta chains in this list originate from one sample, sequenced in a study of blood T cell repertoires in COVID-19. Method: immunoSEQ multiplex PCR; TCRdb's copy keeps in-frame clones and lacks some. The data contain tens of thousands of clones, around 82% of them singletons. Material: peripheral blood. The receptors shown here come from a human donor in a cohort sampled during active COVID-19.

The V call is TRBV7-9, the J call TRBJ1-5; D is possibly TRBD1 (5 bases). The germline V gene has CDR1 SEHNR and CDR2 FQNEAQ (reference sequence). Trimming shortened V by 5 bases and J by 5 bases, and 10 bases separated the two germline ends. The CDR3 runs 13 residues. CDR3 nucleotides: TGTGCCAGCAGCCGTGGGGGGGATCAGCCCCAGCATTTT. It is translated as CASSRGGDQPQHF.

The CDR3 sequence is CASSLGGTGSDTQYF. CDR3 coding DNA: TGTGCCAGCAGCTTAGGGGGTACAGGTTCAGATACGCAGTATTTT. The chain has TRBV11-2 and TRBJ2-3; a weak D match, TRBD1 (5 bases). Trimming took 1 base from V and 4 from J, leaving 12 bases between them. The CDR3 loop spans 15 amino acids. In germline, CDR1 is SGHAT, CDR2 FQNNGV.

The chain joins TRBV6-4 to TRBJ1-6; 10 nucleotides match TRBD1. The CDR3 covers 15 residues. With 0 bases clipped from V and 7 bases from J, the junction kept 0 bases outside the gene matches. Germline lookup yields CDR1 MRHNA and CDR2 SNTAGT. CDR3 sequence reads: CASSDSTGGNSPLHF. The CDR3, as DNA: TGTGCCAGCAGTGACTCGACAGGGGGCAATTCACCCCTCCACTTT.

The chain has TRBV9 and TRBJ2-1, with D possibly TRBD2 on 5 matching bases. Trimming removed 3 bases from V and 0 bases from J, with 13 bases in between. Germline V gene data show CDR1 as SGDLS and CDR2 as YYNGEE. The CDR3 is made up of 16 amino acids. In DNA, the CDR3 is TGTGCCAGCAGCGGGTCTGGGCGGGTCTCCTACAATGAGCAGTTCTTC. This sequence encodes CASSGSGRVSYNEQFF.

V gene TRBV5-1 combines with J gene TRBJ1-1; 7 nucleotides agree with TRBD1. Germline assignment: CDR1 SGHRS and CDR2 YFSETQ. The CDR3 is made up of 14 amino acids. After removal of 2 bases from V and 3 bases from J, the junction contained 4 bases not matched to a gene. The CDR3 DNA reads TGCGCCAGCAGCTTAGGGGGCTCCGACACTGAAGCTTTCTTT. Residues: CASSLGGSDTEAFF. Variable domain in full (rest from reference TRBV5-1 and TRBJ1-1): KAGVTQTPRYLIKTRGQQVTLSCSPISGHRSVSWYQQTPGQGLQFLFEYFSETQRNKGNFPGRFSGRQFSNSRSEMNVSTLELGDSALYLCASSLGGSDTEAFFGQGTRLTVV.

This CDR3 is CASSSTATGNTIYF. Written as DNA, the CDR3 is TGTGCCAGCAGCTCCACAGCTACGGGAAACACCATATATTTT. The chain has TRBV7-2 and TRBJ1-3, with unresolved D. With 4 bases removed from V and 4 bases from J, the gap between germline ends came to 11 bases. CDR3 size: 14 residues. CDR1 and CDR2 (germline): SGHTA, FQGNSA.

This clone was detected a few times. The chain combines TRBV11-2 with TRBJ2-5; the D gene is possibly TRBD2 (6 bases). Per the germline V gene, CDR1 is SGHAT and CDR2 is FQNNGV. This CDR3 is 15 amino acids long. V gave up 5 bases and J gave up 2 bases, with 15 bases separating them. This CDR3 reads CASSPHTGEQETQYF. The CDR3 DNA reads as TGTGCCAGCAGCCCCCATACGGGGGAGCAAGAGACCCAGTACTTC.

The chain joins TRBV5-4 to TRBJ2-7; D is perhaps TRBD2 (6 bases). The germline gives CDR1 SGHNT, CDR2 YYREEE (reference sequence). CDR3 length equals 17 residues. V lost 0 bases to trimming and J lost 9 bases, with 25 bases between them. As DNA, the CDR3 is TGTGCCAGCAGCTTGGCCACCGGGACTCGCACCCCGGCTCCGCAGTACTTC. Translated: CASSLATGTRTPAPQYF. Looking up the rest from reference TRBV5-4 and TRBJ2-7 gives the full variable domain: ETGVTQSPTHLIKTRGQQVTLRCSSQSGHNTVSWYQQALGQGPQFIFQYYREEENGRGNFPPRFSGLQFPNYSSELNVNALELDDSALYLCASSLATGTRTPAPQYFGPGTRLTVT.

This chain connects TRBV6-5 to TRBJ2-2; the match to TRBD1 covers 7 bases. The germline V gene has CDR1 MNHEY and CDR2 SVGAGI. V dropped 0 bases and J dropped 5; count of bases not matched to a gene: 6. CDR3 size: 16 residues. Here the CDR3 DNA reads TGTGCCAGCAGTTACTCGTTTCCAGGGGGTACCGGGGAGCTGTTTTTT. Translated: CASSYSFPGGTGELFF.

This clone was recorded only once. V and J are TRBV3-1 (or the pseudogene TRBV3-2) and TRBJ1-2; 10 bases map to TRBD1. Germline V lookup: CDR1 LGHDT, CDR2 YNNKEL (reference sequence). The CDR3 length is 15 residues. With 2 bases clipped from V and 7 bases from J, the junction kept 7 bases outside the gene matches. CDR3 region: CASSQPGTGAIGYTF. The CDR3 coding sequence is TGTGCCAGCAGCCAACCCGGGACAGGGGCGATTGGCTACACCTTC.

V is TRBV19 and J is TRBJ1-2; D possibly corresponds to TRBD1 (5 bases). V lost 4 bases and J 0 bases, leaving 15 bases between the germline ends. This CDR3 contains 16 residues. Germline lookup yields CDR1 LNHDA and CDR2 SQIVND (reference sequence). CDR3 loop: CASSRTSDSTNYGYTF. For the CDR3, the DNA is TGTGCCAGTAGTAGAACCTCCGACAGCACTAACTATGGCTACACCTTC. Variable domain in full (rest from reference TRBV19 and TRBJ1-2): DGGITQSPKYLFRKEGQNVTLSCEQNLNHDAMYWYRQDPGQGLRLIYYSQIVNDFQKGDIAEGYSVSREKKESFPLTVTSAQKNPTAFYLCASSRTSDSTNYGYTFGSGTRLTVV.

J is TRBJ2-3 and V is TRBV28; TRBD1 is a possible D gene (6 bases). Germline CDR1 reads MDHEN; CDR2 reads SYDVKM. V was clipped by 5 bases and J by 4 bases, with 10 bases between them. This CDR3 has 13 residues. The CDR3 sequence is CASSLGGPDTQYF. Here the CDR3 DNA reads TGTGCCAGCAGTCTTGGGGGCCCAGATACGCAGTATTTT.

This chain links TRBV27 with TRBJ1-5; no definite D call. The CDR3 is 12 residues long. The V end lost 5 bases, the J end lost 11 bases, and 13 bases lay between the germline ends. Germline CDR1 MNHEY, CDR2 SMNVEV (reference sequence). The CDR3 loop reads CASSPSGETQHF. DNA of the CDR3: TGTGCCAGCAGTCCCTCCGGGGAGACCCAGCATTTT.